This record looks at one T cell receptor beta chain sequence and its context. Its antigen is currently unknown. One entry per CDR3 protein, called by TCRdb with MiXCR from the 5' RACE reads. Of about 510,000 distinct CDR3 sequences in the sample, roughly 5.3% were seen once. The data derive from a study of CD8 T cells in ankylosing spondylitis. Study conclusions and caveats: The study identified a TCR beta motif of several highly homologous variants that appeared characteristic of ankylosing spondylitis blood.

The clonotype originates from a male donor with ankylosing spondylitis. Sequenced sample: blood, either unsorted or a sorted T cell fraction (not recorded which).

CDR3 DNA sequence: TGTGCCAGCAACCAGGAGGAAGAAAAACTGTTTTTT. Its protein is CASNQEEEKLFF. This chain connects TRBV2 to TRBJ1-4; D gene ambiguous. V was pared by 7 bases and J by 8 bases, with 11 bases between. CDR3 size: 12 residues. CDR1 is SNHLY and CDR2 is FYNNEI in the germline V gene. The whole variable domain, filled in from reference TRBV2 and TRBJ1-4, reads EPEVTQTPSHQVTQMGQEVILRCVPISNHLYFYWYRQILGQKVEFLVSFYNNEISEKSEIFDDQFSVERPDGSNFTLKIRSTKLEDSAMYFCASNQEEEKLFFGSGTQLSVL.